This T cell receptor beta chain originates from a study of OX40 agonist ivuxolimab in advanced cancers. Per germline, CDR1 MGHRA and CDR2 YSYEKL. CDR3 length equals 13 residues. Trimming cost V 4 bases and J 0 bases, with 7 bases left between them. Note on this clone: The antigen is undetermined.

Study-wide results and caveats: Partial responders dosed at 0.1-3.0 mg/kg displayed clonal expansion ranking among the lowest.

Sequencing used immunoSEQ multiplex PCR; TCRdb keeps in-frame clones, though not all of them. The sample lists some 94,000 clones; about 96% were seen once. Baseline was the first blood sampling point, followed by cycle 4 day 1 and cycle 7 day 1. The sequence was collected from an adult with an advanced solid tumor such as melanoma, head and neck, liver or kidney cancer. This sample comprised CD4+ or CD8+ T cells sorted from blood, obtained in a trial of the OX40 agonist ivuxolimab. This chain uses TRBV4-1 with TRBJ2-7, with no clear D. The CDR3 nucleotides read TGCGCCAGCAGCCCCGCAGCCTCCTACGAGCAGTACTTC. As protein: CASSPAASYEQYF.